The 14 T cell receptor beta chains below come from one sample, sequenced in a study of cytomegalovirus exposure and HLA in healthy donors. The PCR made use of 60 Vbeta and 13 Jbeta primers. Generated by immunoSEQ multiplex PCR, the TCRdb table keeps only in-frame clones and is missing some. The table shows 100,000 to 150,000 clones, with less than 80% occurring only once. The sample consisted of PBMCs. The receptor set was obtained from a man aged 35-49 years in good health and CMV-seropositive.

This clone was seen a handful of times. The CDR3 here is CASGETGTLKNIQYF. CDR3 coding DNA: TGTGCCAGCGGGGAGACAGGGACTCTCAAAAACATTCAGTACTTC. The gene calls are TRBV27 and TRBJ2-4, with D perhaps TRBD1 (7 bases). Trimming pared 8 bases from V and 3 bases from J, leaving 17 bases between. CDR3 size: 15 residues. The germline CDR1 and CDR2 sequences are MNHEY and SMNVEV (reference sequence).

This chain links TRBV7-8 with TRBJ2-7; TRBD2 is a possible D gene (5 bases). CDR1 is SGHVS and CDR2 is FQNEAQ in the germline V gene. The length of the CDR3 is 19 residues. The germline V and J ends were trimmed by 8 bases and 2 bases, with 31 bases remaining between them. CDR3 coding DNA: TGTGCCAGCCAAGCGGATCCGTTGGGAGATTACCGACCCACCTACGAGCAGTACTTC. It translates to CASQADPLGDYRPTYEQYF.

J is TRBJ2-1 and V is TRBV27, with a tentative D call TRBD2 (6 bases). This CDR3 spans 14 amino acids. Per germline, CDR1 MNHEY and CDR2 SMNVEV (reference sequence). Trimming cost V 3 bases and J 7 bases, with 13 bases left between them. CDR3 DNA sequence: TGTGCCAGCAGTTTGTTAGGAGGGGTTAATGAGCAGTTCTTC. This gives the protein CASSLLGGVNEQFF.

This clone has just a few counts. The chain joins TRBV5-1 to TRBJ1-1; the match to TRBD1 covers 7 bases. This CDR3 comprises 14 residues. Germline trimming cut 0 bases from V and 8 bases from J; bases unmatched to any gene: 7. CDR1 SGHRS and CDR2 YFSETQ come from the germline V gene. The CDR3 protein is CASSLGQGGAEAFF. CDR3 DNA sequence: TGCGCCAGCAGCTTGGGTCAGGGGGGAGCAGAAGCTTTCTTT.

The chain employs TRBV7-9 and TRBJ1-2, with D possibly TRBD1 on 6 matching bases. The CDR3 spans 12 residues. Germline V CDR1 and CDR2: SEHNR, FQNEAQ (reference sequence). V was trimmed by 8 bases and J by 8 bases, leaving 15 bases between them. The CDR3: CASGEQGLGYTF. The DNA for the CDR3 is TGTGCCAGCGGAGAGCAGGGGCTCGGCTACACCTTC.

CDR3 sequence (DNA): TGCGCTTACCCCCCTCAGGAACAAACCCCCTATGGCTACACCTTC. This translates into CAYPPQEQTPYGYTF. The rearrangement links TRBV5-1 to TRBJ1-2; D unclear. Germline loops: CDR1 SGHRS, CDR2 YFSETQ. This CDR3 has 15 amino acids.

This sequence joins TRBV30 and TRBJ1-2; a possible D gene is TRBD1 (5 bases). V was clipped by 5 bases and J by 4 bases, with 17 bases between them. Germline V CDR1 and CDR2: GTSNPN, SVGIG (reference sequence). This CDR3 comprises 14 residues. CDR3 in DNA: TGTGCCTGGGTTAGACAGTCTCCGCTCTATGGCTACACCTTC. It translates to CAWVRQSPLYGYTF.

This chain uses TRBV28 with TRBJ1-2, with TRBD1 as a possible D gene (5 bases). The CDR3 length is 15 residues. V dropped 4 bases and J dropped 8 bases, with 20 bases sitting between them. Germline CDR1 is MDHEN and CDR2 is SYDVKM. Here the CDR3 DNA reads TGTGCCAGCAGTTCAACGGGACTGCCGATTGGGGGCTACACCTTC. Encoded protein: CASSSTGLPIGGYTF.

This chain joins TRBV4-1 and TRBJ2-1; D unclear. Trimming left V 0 bases short and J 4 bases short, with 4 bases between. CDR3 length: 13 residues. From germline, CDR1 is MGHRA and CDR2 YSYEKL. CDR3 sequence: CASSQDYYNEQFF. The CDR3 nucleotides are TGCGCCAGCAGCCAAGACTATTACAATGAGCAGTTCTTC.

This clone was observed a handful of times. This specimen includes other DNA sequences encoding the same CDR3. This chain links TRBV18 with TRBJ1-2; 9 positions match TRBD1. With 0 bases clipped from V and 5 bases from J, the junction kept 1 base outside the gene matches. The germline V gene encodes CDR1 KGHSH and CDR2 LQKENI. The CDR3 covers 14 residues. As DNA, the CDR3 is TGTGCCAGCTCACCACCGGGACAGGGTTATGGCTACACCTTC. As protein: CASSPPGQGYGYTF. Full variable domain (rest looked up from reference TRBV18 and TRBJ1-2): NAGVMQNPRHLVRRRGQEARLRCSPMKGHSHVYWYRQLPEEGLKFMVYLQKENIIDESGMPKERFSAEFPKEGPSILRIQQVVRGDSAAYFCASSPPGQGYGYTFGSGTRLTVV.

This clone was counted a single time. The V gene is TRBV19, the J gene TRBJ1-4; TRBD1 is a possible D gene (6 bases). The V gene's germline CDR1 is LNHDA and CDR2 SQIVND (reference sequence). The CDR3 extends over 13 amino acids. V lost 10 bases, J lost 2 bases, and 11 bases lay in between. The DNA for the CDR3 is TGTGCCACCCGGGACACCACTAATGAAAAACTGTTTTTT. As protein: CATRDTTNEKLFF.

The J gene is TRBJ2-7, the V gene TRBV9; D may be TRBD2 (6 bases). V lost 0 bases, J lost 4 bases, and 14 bases lay in between. CDR3 size: 15 residues. From germline, CDR1 is SGDLS and CDR2 YYNGEE. The CDR3 nucleotides read TGTGCCAGCAGCGTAGGGGGACGGGGGTGGTACGAGCAGTACTTC. It encodes CASSVGGRGWYEQYF.

The V call is TRBV10-3, the J call TRBJ2-5; 9 bases line up with TRBD1. The germline gives CDR1 ENHRY, CDR2 SYGVKD. J was trimmed by 5 bases and V by 6 bases; bases with no gene match: 10. The CDR3 runs 15 residues. The CDR3 bases are TGTGCCATCAGCCAAGGGGACAGGGTGGGGGAGACCCAGTACTTC. This encodes CAISQGDRVGETQYF.

The V gene is TRBV28, the J gene TRBJ1-4, with 7 bases aligning to TRBD1. Germline-derived CDR1 and CDR2 are MDHEN and SYDVKM. The CDR3 spans 17 residues. V lost 3 bases and J lost 4; bases outside the gene matches: 11. As DNA, the CDR3 is TGTGCCAGCAGTTTTAGGGGGCAGACGGCCTATAATGAAAAACTGTTTTTT. Encoded protein: CASSFRGQTAYNEKLFF. The whole variable domain, filled in from reference TRBV28 and TRBJ1-4, reads DVKVTQSSRYLVKRTGEKVFLECVQDMDHENMFWYRQDPGLGLRLIYFSYDVKMKEKGDIPEGYSVSREKKERFSLILESASTNQTSMYLCASSFRGQTAYNEKLFFGSGTQLSVL.